This T cell receptor beta chain was observed in a study of early T cells in non-severe SARS-CoV-2 infection (dated by TCRdb to the early 2020s). Regarding the study in general: Because TCR sequencing was done on bulk RNA from unsorted whole blood, the alpha and beta chains could not be paired. Summary of the overall study and its limitations: VDJdb matching was skewed toward anti-spike CD8 responses and likely underestimated virus-specific expansions, missing private and CD4 specificities.

This clonotype has ten or more counts. The clone's antigen remains unknown. No much larger clone is present one base from it, and per-base qualities are unavailable. The study was a case-control design nested within a healthcare worker cohort in London, UK, with weekly nasopharyngeal swab PCR tests and blood sampling. Healthcare workers were enrolled in the week of the UK lockdown, from 23 to 31 March 2020, and were followed every week for up to roughly 15 weeks. The library was generated by 5' RACE. Instrument on record: NextSeq 500. Unique molecular identifiers were attached to individual cDNA molecules in the TCR library protocol so that sequencing error and PCR bias could be corrected. TCR alpha and beta chains were both sequenced, and the abundances of alpha and beta sequences in each sample were closely correlated with each other. Per the source publication's procedure: Decombinator V4 was used to annotate the V gene, J gene and CDR3 of the TCR sequences. TCRs were defined as expanded if a significant change between any two time points was detected under a Poisson model with p below 0.0001. TCR abundances were normalised to the total number of TCRs sequenced per sample and expressed as counts per million. TRAV1-2 paired with TRAJ12, TRAJ20 or TRAJ33 defined MAIT TCRs, while TRAV10 paired with TRAJ18 defined iNKT TCRs. VDJdb, accessed 1 November 2021, was searched for CMV, EBV and SARS-CoV-2 annotated TCRs, with TCRs annotated for multiple antigens excluded. In TCRdb, the public reads were trimmed at Q25 with fastp and aligned with MiXCR, with productive beta chains retained. One record per CDR3 amino acid sequence lists the most common genes and DNA. TCRdb, rather than the study authors, made the V and J calls. This sample comprises fewer than 80,000 distinct CDR3 sequences, approximately 9.2% of them detected only once. About an eighth of the sample is in the top ten clones.

From a lookup of the germline V gene (reference sequence), CDR1 and CDR2 are DFQATT and SNEGSKA. V was cut back by 6 bases and J by 2 bases, leaving a gap of 13 bases between them. Including cysteine and phenylalanine, the CDR3 has 13 amino acids. The only DNA kept is the CDR3, 39 bases in frame from the first base. The input for sequencing was whole blood, taken at baseline. The source of this sequence is an adult who was a healthcare worker with PCR-confirmed SARS-CoV-2 infection or an uninfected control (not recorded which). This chain is built from TRBV20-1 and TRBJ2-5; the D gene is perhaps TRBD1, on 6 matching bases. The CDR3 corresponds to CSAGKGVQETQYF. The bases are TGCAGTGCGGGAAAGGGGGTGCAAGAGACCCAGTACTTC.